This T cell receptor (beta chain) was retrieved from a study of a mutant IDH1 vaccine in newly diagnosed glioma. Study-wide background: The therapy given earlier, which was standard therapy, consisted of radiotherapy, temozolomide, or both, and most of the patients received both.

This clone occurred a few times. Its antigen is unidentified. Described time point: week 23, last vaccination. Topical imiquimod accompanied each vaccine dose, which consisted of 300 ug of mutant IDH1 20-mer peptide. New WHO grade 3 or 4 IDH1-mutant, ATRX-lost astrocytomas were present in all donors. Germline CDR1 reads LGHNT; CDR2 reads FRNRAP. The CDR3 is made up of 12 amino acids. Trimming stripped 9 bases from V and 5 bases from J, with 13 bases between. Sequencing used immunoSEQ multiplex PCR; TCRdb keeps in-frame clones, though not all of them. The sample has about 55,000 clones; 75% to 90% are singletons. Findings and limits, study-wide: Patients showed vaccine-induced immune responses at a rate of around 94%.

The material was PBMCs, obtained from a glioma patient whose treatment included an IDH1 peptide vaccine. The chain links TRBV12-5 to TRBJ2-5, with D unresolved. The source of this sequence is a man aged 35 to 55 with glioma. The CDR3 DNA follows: TGTGCTAGCAGTCTCAGTGAGGAGACCCAGTACTTC. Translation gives CASSLSEETQYF.